These 6 T cell receptor beta chains were sequenced from one sample in a study of OX40 agonist ivuxolimab in advanced cancers. Sequencing was performed with immunoSEQ multiplex PCR; in TCRdb, only in-frame clones are kept and a portion is missing. In the table there are about 33,000 clones, about 88% of which are singletons. This specimen was CD4+ or CD8+ T cells sorted from blood, taken in a trial of the OX40 agonist ivuxolimab. The receptors were gathered from an adult with an advanced solid tumor such as melanoma, head and neck, liver or kidney cancer.

The V and J genes are TRBV5-1 and TRBJ1-1; tentatively, D is TRBD1 (5 bases). This CDR3 is built from 14 residues. Germline CDR1 reads SGHRS; CDR2 reads YFSETQ. V lost 0 bases and J lost 6, with 12 bases in between. Here the CDR3 reads CASSLGTKGAEAFF. The DNA of the CDR3 is TGCGCCAGCAGCTTGGGGACAAAAGGCGCTGAAGCTTTCTTT.

The CDR3: CASSEARWGNQPQHF. The CDR3 nucleotides read TGTGCCAGCAGTGAAGCAAGATGGGGTAATCAGCCCCAGCATTTT. V is TRBV2 and J is TRBJ1-5, with D unclear. The V gene's germline CDR1 is SNHLY and CDR2 FYNNEI. The CDR3 sequence is 15 residues long. Trimming took off 0 bases at V and 4 bases at J, with 10 bases between the two ends.

This rearrangement joins TRBV7-9 to TRBJ1-1; D is perhaps TRBD1 (5 bases). V lost 1 base and J 3 bases, leaving 6 bases between the germline ends. The CDR3 loop spans 13 amino acids. From germline, CDR1 is SEHNR and CDR2 FQNEAQ (reference sequence). The CDR3 reads CASSLEGDTEAFF. CDR3 in DNA: TGTGCCAGCAGCTTAGAAGGGGACACTGAAGCTTTCTTT. Drawing the rest from reference TRBV7-9 and TRBJ1-1, the complete variable domain is DTGVSQNPRHKITKRGQNVTFRCDPISEHNRLYWYRQTLGQGPEFLTYFQNEAQLEKSRLLSDRFSAERPKGSFSTLEIQRTEQGDSAMYLCASSLEGDTEAFFGQGTRLTVV.

The CDR3 protein is CASSKRGQGLGYTF. The CDR3 nucleotides are TGTGCCAGCAGCAAAAGGGGACAGGGTCTTGGCTACACCTTC. The chain carries TRBV7-8 and TRBJ1-2, with 9 bases aligning to TRBD1. This CDR3 contains 14 residues. Germline CDR1 is SGHVS and CDR2 is FQNEAQ. The V segment lost 5 bases and the J segment 7 bases; nucleotides outside the gene matches: 8.

The V and J genes are TRBV29-1 and TRBJ1-1; D is ambiguous. The germline gives CDR1 SQVTM, CDR2 ANQGSEA. This CDR3 region has 14 residues. Trimming stripped 0 bases from V and 9 bases from J, with 17 bases between. CDR3 sequence (DNA): TGCAGCGTTGAAGAACAGCGGACGCCTACGAAAGCTTTCTTT. This translates into CSVEEQRTPTKAFF.

The chain uses TRBV6-1 and TRBJ2-5, with D possibly matching TRBD1 (5 bases). The length of the CDR3 is 13 residues. CDR1 and CDR2 from the germline V gene are MNHNS and SASEGT. V was shortened by 6 bases and J by 2 bases, with 10 bases between the two germline ends. The CDR3 DNA sequence: TGTGCCAGCAGGACAGTAATACAAGAGACCCAGTACTTC. It codes for CASRTVIQETQYF.